This T cell receptor (beta chain) was captured by sequencing in a study of blood T cell repertoires in COVID-19. Produced via immunoSEQ multiplex PCR; TCRdb's table is partial and in-frame only. Here the sample spans a few hundred thousand clones, about 88% being singletons. In assigning cohorts, the study relied on participant-reported clinical history. The CDR3 contains 13 residues. V lost 0 bases and J lost 1, with 5 bases in between. CDR1 is SQVTM, CDR2 ANQGSEA, per germline. The J gene is TRBJ2-3, the V gene TRBV29-1; D not resolved. Input material: PBMCs or T cells enriched from blood (not recorded which). The source is a woman in her late teens or twenties who had recovered from COVID-19. CDR3: CSVEDRGTDTQYF. CDR3 nucleotide sequence: TGCAGCGTTGAAGATCGGGGCACAGATACGCAGTATTTT.